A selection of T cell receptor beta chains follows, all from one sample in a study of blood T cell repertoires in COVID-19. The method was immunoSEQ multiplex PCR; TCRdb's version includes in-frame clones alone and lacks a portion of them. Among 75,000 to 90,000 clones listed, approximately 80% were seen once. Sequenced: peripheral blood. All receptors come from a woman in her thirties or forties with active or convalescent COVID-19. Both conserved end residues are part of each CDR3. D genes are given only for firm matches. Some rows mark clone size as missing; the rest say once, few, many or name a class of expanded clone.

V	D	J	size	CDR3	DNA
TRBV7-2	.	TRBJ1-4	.	CASSLVGLATNEKLFF	TGTGCCAGCAGCTTAGTTGGGCTTGCAACTAATGAAAAACTGTTTTTT
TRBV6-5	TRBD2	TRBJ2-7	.	CASSSLGGRASYEQYF	TGTGCCAGCAGTTCCCTGGGCGGGAGAGCCTCCTACGAGCAGTACTTC
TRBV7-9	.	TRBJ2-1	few	CASSPRGSSYNEQFF	TGTGCCAGCAGCCCAAGGGGGAGCTCCTACAATGAGCAGTTCTTC
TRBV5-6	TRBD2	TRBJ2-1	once	CASSLLGLAGNNEQFF	TGTGCCAGCAGCCTCTTGGGACTAGCGGGAAACAATGAGCAGTTCTTC
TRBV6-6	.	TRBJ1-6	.	CASRSPDSSNSPLHF	TGTGCCAGCAGGTCCCCAGACAGTAGTAATTCACCCCTCCACTTT
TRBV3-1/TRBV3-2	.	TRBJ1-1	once	CASSGQMNTEAFF	TGTGCCAGCAGCGGACAGATGAACACTGAAGCTTTCTTT
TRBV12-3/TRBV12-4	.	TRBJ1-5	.	CASSFSNQPQHF	TGTGCCAGCAGTTTCTCGAATCAGCCCCAGCATTTT
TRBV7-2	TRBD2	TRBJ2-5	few	CASSPGTSGRPIQETQYF	TGTGCCAGCAGCCCCGGGACTAGCGGGAGGCCAATCCAAGAGACCCAGTACTTC
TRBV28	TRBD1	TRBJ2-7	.	CASRPTGRYEQYF	TGTGCCAGCAGACCGACAGGGCGCTACGAGCAGTACTTC
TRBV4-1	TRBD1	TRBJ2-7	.	CASSQVPGQGAYEQYF	TGCGCCAGCAGCCAAGTACCGGGACAGGGGGCCTACGAGCAGTACTTC
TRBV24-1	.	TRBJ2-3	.	CATAMTSTDTQYF	TGTGCCACCGCAATGACTAGCACAGATACGCAGTATTTT
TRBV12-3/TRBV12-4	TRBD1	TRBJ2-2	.	CASRVTGSGELFF	TGTGCCAGCAGGGTGACAGGGTCCGGGGAGCTGTTTTTT
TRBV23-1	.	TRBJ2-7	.	CASSQSKRVYEQYF	TGCGCCAGCAGTCAATCTAAGAGGGTCTACGAGCAGTACTTC
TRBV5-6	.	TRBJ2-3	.	CASRSGWQLRTDTQYF	TGTGCCAGCAGGTCGGGTTGGCAGCTCCGCACAGATACGCAGTATTTT
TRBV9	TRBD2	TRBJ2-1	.	CASSRLAGGRNEQFF	TGTGCCAGCAGCAGACTAGCGGGAGGTCGCAATGAGCAGTTCTTC
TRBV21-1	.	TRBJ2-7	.	CASSNRERERIPWDSFQAYEQYF	TGTGCCAGCAGCAATCGAGAGAGAGAGAGAATTCCCTGGGACAGTTTCCAGGCCTACGAGCAGTACTTC
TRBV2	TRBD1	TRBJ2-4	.	CASTSRGGQGLAASKNIQYF	TGTGCCAGCACCTCGAGGGGGGGACAGGGACTGGCTGCGTCCAAAAACATTCAGTACTTC
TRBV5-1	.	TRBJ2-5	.	CASRGNPQVQETQYF	TGCGCCAGCAGGGGGAACCCACAGGTCCAAGAGACCCAGTACTTC
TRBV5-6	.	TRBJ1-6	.	CASRTGTSYNSPLHF	TGTGCCAGCAGAACAGGGACCTCCTATAATTCACCCCTCCACTTT
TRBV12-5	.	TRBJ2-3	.	CASGPGRFTTDTQYF	TGTGCTAGTGGTCCTGGGCGTTTCACCACAGATACGCAGTATTTT
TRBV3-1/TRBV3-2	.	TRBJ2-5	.	CASSQANQETQYF	TGTGCCAGCAGCCAAGCAAACCAAGAGACCCAGTACTTC
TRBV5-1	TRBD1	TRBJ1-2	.	CASSFTGQRKANYGYTF	TGCGCCAGCAGCTTCACGGGACAGAGAAAAGCTAACTATGGCTACACCTTC
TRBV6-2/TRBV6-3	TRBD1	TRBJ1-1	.	CASSYDRGHTEAFF	TGTGCCAGCAGTTACGACAGGGGGCACACTGAAGCTTTCTTT
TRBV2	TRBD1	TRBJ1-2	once	CASNRQGGYGYTF	TGTGCCAGCAACAGACAGGGGGGCTATGGCTACACCTTC
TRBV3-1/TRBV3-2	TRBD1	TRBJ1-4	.	CASTRQGMREKLFF	TGTGCCAGCACGCGACAGGGGATGAGGGAAAAACTGTTTTTT
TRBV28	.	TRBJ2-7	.	CASREGHQTYEQYF	TGTGCCAGCCGCGAGGGACACCAAACCTACGAGCAGTACTTC
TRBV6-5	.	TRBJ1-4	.	CASRLRGRGEKLFF	TGTGCCAGCCGCCTCAGGGGAAGGGGCGAAAAACTGTTTTTT
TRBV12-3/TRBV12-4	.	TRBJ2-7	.	CASSFGGTYEQYF	TGTGCCAGCAGTTTTGGGGGGACGTACGAGCAGTACTTC
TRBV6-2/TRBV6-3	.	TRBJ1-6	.	CASSYSGGNNSPLHF	TGTGCCAGCAGTTACTCGGGAGGGAATAATTCACCCCTCCACTTT
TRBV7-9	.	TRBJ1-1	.	CASSPRGGENTEAFF	TGTGCCAGCAGCCCAAGGGGGGGGGAGAACACTGAAGCTTTCTTT
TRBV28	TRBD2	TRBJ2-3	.	CASSLGGAGGTDTQYF	TGTGCCAGCAGTTTGGGAGGGGCGGGCGGCACAGATACGCAGTATTTT
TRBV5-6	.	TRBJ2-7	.	CASSLAESSYEQYF	TGTGCCAGCAGCTTGGCTGAGAGCTCCTACGAGCAGTACTTC
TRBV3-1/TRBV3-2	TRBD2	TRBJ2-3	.	CASAGGGTSTDTQYF	TGTGCCAGCGCGGGAGGGGGGACTAGCACAGATACGCAGTATTTT
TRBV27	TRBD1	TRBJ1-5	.	CASRLSGTAGDNQPQHF	TGTGCCAGCAGACTATCCGGGACAGCGGGGGACAATCAGCCCCAGCATTTT
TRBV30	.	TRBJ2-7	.	CAWRTGVANGQYF	TGTGCCTGGAGGACCGGGGTTGCCAACGGGCAGTACTTC